The 28 T cell receptor beta chains below come from one sample, sequenced in a study of blood T cell repertoires in COVID-19. TCRdb keeps only in-frame clones here, not all; method: immunoSEQ multiplex PCR. The table lists under 450,000 clones, roughly 80% of them singletons. The specimen sequenced was peripheral blood. The receptors here all came from a human donor with acute or convalescent COVID-19. The donor label of this sample is uncertain.

The chain employs TRBV11-2 and TRBJ2-3; D ambiguous. The length of the CDR3 is 12 residues. CDR1 and CDR2 from the germline V gene are SGHAT and FQNNGV. V lost 4 bases and J lost 7, with 9 bases in between. The CDR3 sequence: CASSSMSNTQYF. The CDR3 nucleotides read TGTGCCAGCAGCTCCATGAGTAATACGCAGTATTTT.

J is TRBJ1-5 and V is TRBV19; weak D call: TRBD1 (6 bases). This CDR3 spans 13 amino acids. The germline V and J ends were trimmed by 3 bases and 11 bases, with 14 bases remaining between them. The germline CDR1 and CDR2 sequences are LNHDA and SQIVND (reference sequence). The CDR3, as DNA: TGTGCCAGTAGTATTAACCGAGGGGGAGCCCAGCATTTT. Protein product: CASSINRGGAQHF.

The rearrangement links TRBV19 to TRBJ1-4; tentative D call: TRBD1 (6 bases). Between the trimmed V and J ends, which lost 8 bases and 6 bases, there was a span of 13 bases. Germline V gene sequence: CDR1 LNHDA, CDR2 SQIVND (reference sequence). The CDR3 loop spans 13 amino acids. For the CDR3, the DNA is TGTGCCAGTGTTGGGACATACCATGAAAAACTGTTTTTT. Translation: CASVGTYHEKLFF.

The genes are TRBV9 and TRBJ1-2; D call uncertain. CDR3 length: 12 amino acids. The V end was cut by 4 bases, the J end by 4 bases, with 8 bases between. Germline V gives CDR1 SGDLS, CDR2 YYNGEE. CDR3 DNA: TGTGCCAGCAGCTCTTCTTTCTATGGCTACACCTTC. It specifies CASSSSFYGYTF.

The gene calls are TRBV30 and TRBJ1-1; 7 bases line up with TRBD1. J was trimmed by 0 bases and V by 4 bases; bases with no gene match: 2. CDR1 and CDR2 (germline): GTSNPN, SVGIG (reference sequence). The CDR3 sequence is 13 residues long. Here the CDR3 reads CAWNRGLNTEAFF. Here the CDR3 DNA reads TGTGCCTGGAACAGGGGTCTGAACACTGAAGCTTTCTTT.

The V call is TRBV12-5, the J call TRBJ2-1, with 7 bases identical to TRBD1. CDR1 is LGHNT and CDR2 is FRNRAP in the germline V gene. The CDR3 length is 14 residues. V dropped 1 base and J dropped 6; count of bases not matched to a gene: 3. This chain's CDR3 is CASGLARQGNEQFF. CDR3 DNA sequence: TGTGCTAGTGGTTTGGCCCGACAGGGCAATGAGCAGTTCTTC.

This chain joins TRBV19 and TRBJ2-5; weak D call: TRBD1 (6 bases). CDR3 length equals 13 residues. Trimming cost V 6 bases and J 1 base, with 9 bases left between them. Per the germline V gene, CDR1 is LNHDA and CDR2 is SQIVND (reference sequence). CDR3 residues: CASSPGVQETQYF. In DNA, the CDR3 is TGTGCCAGTAGCCCAGGGGTCCAAGAGACCCAGTACTTC.

The rearrangement joins TRBV28 to TRBJ2-7; possibly TRBD1 for D (6 bases). V gave up 8 bases and J gave up 3 bases, with 14 bases separating them. This CDR3 spans 13 amino acids. Germline values: CDR1 MDHEN, CDR2 SYDVKM. For the CDR3, the DNA is TGTGCCAGCTTAAAACAGGGATTCTACGAGCAGTACTTC. Translated: CASLKQGFYEQYF.

The genes are TRBV14 and TRBJ1-4, with D uncertain. This CDR3 region has 13 residues. The germline V gene has CDR1 SGHDN and CDR2 FVKESK. Trimming removed 1 base from V and 14 bases from J, with 14 bases in between. CDR3 nucleotides: TGTGCCAGCAGCCAAGTTCCCCAAGGAGGTCTGTTTTTT. This encodes CASSQVPQGGLFF.

The gene calls are TRBV2 and TRBJ2-3, with 12 bases identical to TRBD2. The germline CDR1 and CDR2 sequences are SNHLY and FYNNEI. Trimming removed 6 bases from V and 6 bases from J; junction bases left unmatched: 16. CDR3 length: 18 amino acids. CDR3 bases: TGTGCCAGCAGCGACAACGTCGTGGCTAGCGGGAGGGGGGATACGCAGTATTTT. As protein: CASSDNVVASGRGDTQYF.

V usage is TRBV6-5 and J usage is TRBJ1-1; 9 nucleotides agree with TRBD1. The CDR3 is 13 residues long. V lost 6 bases to trimming and J lost 7 bases; unmatched junction nucleotides: 6. Germline CDR1 MNHEY, CDR2 SVGAGI. Here the CDR3 reads CASSADRGIEAFF. In nucleotides, the CDR3 is TGTGCCAGCAGCGCCGACAGGGGGATTGAAGCTTTCTTT.

The chain recombines TRBV15 with TRBJ2-1, with D hard to call. Per germline, CDR1 LNHNV and CDR2 YYDKDF (reference sequence). Trimming removed 5 bases from V and 5 bases from J, with 16 bases in between. There are 15 residues in the CDR3. The CDR3 DNA sequence: TGTGCCACCAGCGCCCTCGCGGTCTCTAACAATGAGCAGTTCTTC. Translating gives CATSALAVSNNEQFF.

This chain uses TRBV5-1 with TRBJ2-7; 11 positions agree with TRBD2. The CDR3 has 15 amino acids. Per germline, CDR1 SGHRS and CDR2 YFSETQ. J was trimmed by 4 bases and V by 0 bases; bases with no gene match: 3. The CDR3 spells CASSLATSGRYEQYF. CDR3 in DNA: TGCGCCAGCAGCTTGGCCACTAGCGGGAGATACGAGCAGTACTTC.

A single count supports this clone. V is TRBV3-1 (or the pseudogene TRBV3-2) and J is TRBJ1-6; 10 bases fit TRBD1. Germline V gives CDR1 LGHDT, CDR2 YNNKEL (reference sequence). This CDR3 has 18 residues. With V trimmed by 4 bases and J by 7 bases, 13 bases remained unmatched. Here the CDR3 DNA reads TGTGCCAGCAGCCGGGAATGGGACAGGGGTCACCGAAATTCACCCCTCCACTTT. Translation gives CASSREWDRGHRNSPLHF.

The V call is TRBV3-1 (or the pseudogene TRBV3-2), the J call TRBJ2-1, with TRBD2 matching 8 bases. Looked up from germline, CDR1 is LGHDT and CDR2 is YNNKEL (reference sequence). V shed 4 bases and J 2 bases; nucleotides not matched to a gene: 4. This CDR3 comprises 15 residues. For the CDR3, the DNA is TGTGCCAGCAGCCTACCGGGACTAGCCTACAATGAGCAGTTCTTC. Translating gives CASSLPGLAYNEQFF.

The chain joins TRBV7-8 to TRBJ2-2; TRBD1 is a possible D gene (5 bases). V lost 2 bases to trimming and J lost 5 bases, with 12 bases between them. Germline V gene data show CDR1 as SGHVS and CDR2 as FQNEAQ. The CDR3 length is 15 residues. CDR3 loop: CASSLLGQVTGELFF. The DNA of the CDR3 is TGTGCCAGCAGCTTATTAGGACAAGTGACCGGGGAGCTGTTTTTT.

The rearrangement links TRBV4-2 to TRBJ1-1; no firm D call. The V gene's germline CDR1 is LGHNA and CDR2 YNFKEQ. Between the trimmed V and J ends, which lost 0 bases and 1 base, there was a span of 6 bases. This CDR3 region has 14 residues. CDR3 amino acids: CASSQDPRNTEAFF. In nucleotides, the CDR3 is TGTGCCAGCAGCCAAGACCCCCGGAACACTGAAGCTTTCTTT.

The J gene is TRBJ1-3, the V gene TRBV9; D might be TRBD1 (6 bases). The germline gives CDR1 SGDLS, CDR2 YYNGEE. The CDR3 is 14 residues long. The V and J ends lost 3 bases and 1 base respectively, with 8 bases between them. The CDR3 nucleotides are TGTGCCAGCAGCGGCGGACAGTCTGGAAACACCATATATTTT. It encodes CASSGGQSGNTIYF.

This chain joins TRBV30 and TRBJ1-2; 9 bases agree with TRBD1. This CDR3 is 15 amino acids long. Germline V gene data show CDR1 as GTSNPN and CDR2 as SVGIG (reference sequence). V dropped 0 bases and J dropped 7; count of bases not matched to a gene: 9. CDR3 amino acids: CAWSVLGTGTSGYTF. The CDR3 coding sequence is TGTGCCTGGAGTGTACTTGGGACAGGGACCTCTGGCTACACCTTC.

This rearrangement joins TRBV6-5 to TRBJ2-7, with D maybe TRBD2 (6 bases). The V and J ends lost 0 bases and 2 bases respectively, with 11 bases between them. The CDR3 is made up of 15 amino acids. CDR1 and CDR2 from the germline V gene are MNHEY and SVGAGI. DNA for the CDR3: TGTGCCAGCAGTTACTCGGGAGGCTCTACCTACGAGCAGTACTTC. This sequence encodes CASSYSGGSTYEQYF.

The count of this clone is one. The chain joins TRBV5-1 to TRBJ2-7; 9 bases fit TRBD1. Per germline, CDR1 SGHRS and CDR2 YFSETQ. The CDR3 runs 14 residues. With 4 bases clipped from V and 8 bases from J, the junction kept 10 bases outside the gene matches. The CDR3 protein is CASSNRDRATKQYF. As DNA, the CDR3 is TGCGCCAGCAGCAACCGGGACAGGGCCACGAAGCAGTACTTC.

V gene TRBV9 combines with J gene TRBJ1-1, with 8 bases identical to TRBD1. The V segment lost 2 bases and the J segment 0 bases; nucleotides outside the gene matches: 12. CDR1 and CDR2 (germline): SGDLS, YYNGEE. This CDR3 has 18 residues. The CDR3 loop is CASSVSTGGGGMNTEAFF. CDR3 DNA: TGTGCCAGCAGCGTTTCCACAGGGGGTGGAGGGATGAACACTGAAGCTTTCTTT.

The chain has TRBV27 and TRBJ1-1; TRBD1 is a possible D gene (6 bases). Germline CDR1 is MNHEY and CDR2 is SMNVEV (reference sequence). The CDR3 has 15 residues. Trimming removed 5 bases from V and 1 base from J, with 14 bases in between. The CDR3 spells CASSVYGTRNTEAFF. The CDR3 nucleotides read TGTGCCAGCAGTGTATACGGGACAAGGAACACTGAAGCTTTCTTT.

V and J are TRBV6-1 and TRBJ1-4; D gene uncertain. Germline-derived CDR1 and CDR2 are MNHNS and SASEGT. The CDR3 is made up of 16 amino acids. Trimming stripped 1 base from V and 2 bases from J, with 11 bases between. In DNA, the CDR3 is TGTGCCAGCAGTGAAGAAGGGAGGCGGACTAATGAAAAACTGTTTTTT. As protein: CASSEEGRRTNEKLFF.

The V gene is TRBV30, the J gene TRBJ2-5, with 7 bases lining up with TRBD2. Germline V gives CDR1 GTSNPN, CDR2 SVGIG (reference sequence). The CDR3 consists of 12 residues. The V gene end was trimmed by 4 bases and the J gene end by 6 bases; junction bases not matched to a gene: 5. The CDR3 protein is CAWTSGQKTQYF. The CDR3 nucleotides are TGTGCCTGGACTAGCGGTCAGAAGACCCAGTACTTC.

The CDR3 DNA reads as TGTGCCAGCAGGCAGGGTAACAAGCAGCCCCAGCATTTT. Translation: CASRQGNKQPQHF. The rearrangement uses TRBV12-3 or TRBV12-4 and TRBJ1-5; a weak D match, TRBD1 (5 bases). The CDR3 has 13 amino acids. V lost 6 bases and J lost 7, with 13 bases in between.

This rearrangement joins TRBV5-4 to TRBJ2-7; 9 bases are shared with TRBD1. From germline, CDR1 is SGHNT and CDR2 YYREEE (reference sequence). J lost 3 bases, V lost 0 bases, and 7 bases had no gene match. This CDR3 has 16 amino acids. The CDR3: CASSLGGTGSFYEQYF. DNA for the CDR3: TGTGCCAGCAGCTTGGGCGGGACAGGGAGCTTCTACGAGCAGTACTTC.

The genes are TRBV5-6 and TRBJ1-2; D is perhaps TRBD1 (5 bases). The ends were cut back, 0 bases at V and 4 bases at J, with 13 bases in the middle. Germline lookup yields CDR1 SGHDT and CDR2 YYEEEE. CDR3 length: 15 residues. CDR3 amino acids: CASSLGRMQGYGYTF. The CDR3 DNA reads as TGTGCCAGCAGCTTGGGCAGGATGCAGGGCTATGGCTACACCTTC.